Below are 23 T cell receptor beta chains sequenced from a single sample in a study of post-analysis software for immune sequencing data. Unique molecular identifiers were present in the TCR beta cDNA libraries. TCRdb re-called the PCR reads with MiXCR, one entry per CDR3 protein. The table records around 770,000 distinct CDR3 sequences, around 45% of them present only once. Findings and limits, study-wide: Higher frequency in patients than in controls was seen for about five TRBV segments, with TRBV5-6, TRBV5-1 and TRBV20-1 among them.

No antigen has been assigned to these receptors. The sample taken for sequencing was blood. All receptors derive from a girl under 18 with multiple sclerosis.

The V call is TRBV4-1, the J call TRBJ1-2, with D maybe TRBD1 (6 bases). Looked up from germline, CDR1 is MGHRA and CDR2 is YSYEKL. The CDR3 runs to 16 residues. Trimming pared 0 bases from V and 0 bases from J, leaving 11 bases between. The CDR3 coding sequence is TGCGCCAGCAGCCAAGATTGGGACATAGCTAACTATGGCTACACCTTC. This translates into CASSQDWDIANYGYTF.

V is TRBV20-1 and J is TRBJ2-5, with D possibly TRBD1 on 6 matching bases. This CDR3 is 13 amino acids long. Germline CDR1 reads DFQATT; CDR2 reads SNEGSKA (reference sequence). Trimming took off 6 bases at V and 1 base at J, with 12 bases between the two ends. CDR3 bases: TGCAGTGCCACGGGACATCTCCAAGAGACCCAGTACTTC. Translated: CSATGHLQETQYF.

The table lists this clonotype with a few counts. The chain uses TRBV9 and TRBJ2-4, with TRBD2 identical over 10 bases. The J call may be mistaken, given a closer DNA end match to TRBJ2-5. This CDR3 has 16 residues. CDR1 and CDR2 from the germline V gene are SGDLS and YYNGEE. CDR3 in DNA: TGTGCCAGCAGCTTGAGGACTAGCGGTGATAAAGAGACCCAGTACTTC. This translates into CASSLRTSGDKETQYF.

This rearrangement joins TRBV2 to TRBJ2-6; 7 nucleotides agree with TRBD1. V dropped 6 bases and J dropped 0; count of bases not matched to a gene: 5. The germline V gene encodes CDR1 SNHLY and CDR2 FYNNEI. This CDR3 spans 16 amino acids. As DNA, the CDR3 is TGTGCCAGCAGGGGGCAGGGGGTCTCTGGGGCCAACGTCCTGACTTTC. This gives the protein CASRGQGVSGANVLTF.

This clonotype was counted a few times. The V gene is TRBV12-3 or TRBV12-4, the J gene TRBJ1-2; D is undetermined. V lost 3 bases, J lost 7 bases, and 9 bases lay in between. The CDR3 spans 12 residues. Here the CDR3 DNA reads TGTGCCAGCAGTTTGGAGGGAGCTGGCTACACCTTC. Its protein product is CASSLEGAGYTF.

The chain employs TRBV7-9 and TRBJ2-2; 11 positions agree with TRBD1. CDR1 and CDR2 from the germline V gene are SEHNR and FQNEAQ (reference sequence). The CDR3 runs 18 residues. V dropped 5 bases and J dropped 0; count of bases not matched to a gene: 8. CDR3 DNA: TGTGCCAGCAGCACTCCGGACAGGGGGCTAACGAACACCGGGGAGCTGTTTTTT. It encodes CASSTPDRGLTNTGELFF.

The chain joins TRBV12-3 or TRBV12-4 to TRBJ2-1; either TRBD1 or TRBD2 may supply D (6 bases each). Trimming took off 6 bases at V and 5 bases at J, with 14 bases between the two ends. This CDR3 is built from 14 residues. DNA of the CDR3: TGTGCCAGCAGCCTACAGGGAGGTCACAATGAGCAGTTCTTC. Its translation is CASSLQGGHNEQFF.

The V and J genes are TRBV12-3 or TRBV12-4 and TRBJ2-1; no definite D call. The CDR3 has 15 residues. Trimming cost V 5 bases and J 5 bases, with 16 bases left between them. The CDR3 spells CASSPPSFLNNEQFF. In DNA, the CDR3 is TGTGCCAGCAGTCCTCCCTCATTCCTAAACAATGAGCAGTTCTTC.

This clonotype was detected a few times. J is TRBJ2-5 and V is TRBV7-8, with D perhaps given as TRBD1 or TRBD2 (6 bases each). Germline CDR1 SGHVS, CDR2 FQNEAQ. The ends were cut back, 4 bases at V and 13 bases at J, with 19 bases in the middle. The CDR3 extends over 13 amino acids. This CDR3 is CASSSSPGGERYF. The CDR3 DNA reads TGTGCCAGCAGCTCGTCCCCCGGGGGCGAACGGTACTTC.

The genes are TRBV7-9 and TRBJ2-1; weak D call: TRBD2 (5 bases). CDR1 and CDR2 (germline): SEHNR, FQNEAQ (reference sequence). The V end lost 5 bases, the J end lost 9 bases, and 11 bases lay between the germline ends. The CDR3 sequence is 12 residues long. CDR3 residues: CASSPRAGEQFF. The CDR3 coding sequence is TGTGCCAGCAGCCCGAGGGCAGGTGAGCAGTTCTTC.

The V and J genes are TRBV29-1 and TRBJ2-1; 7 bases line up with TRBD2. This CDR3 spans 12 amino acids. The V gene end was trimmed by 5 bases and the J gene end by 2 bases; junction bases not matched to a gene: 0. Germline CDR1 reads SQVTM; CDR2 reads ANQGSEA. Written as DNA, the CDR3 is TGCAGCGTTCTAGCGGCCTACAATGAGCAGTTCTTC. Translating it yields CSVLAAYNEQFF.

The table lists this clonotype with a few counts. The rearrangement links TRBV24-1 to TRBJ1-2; D is unresolved. The CDR3 loop spans 13 amino acids. CDR1 and CDR2 (germline): KGHDR, SFDVKD. The germline V and J ends were trimmed by 6 bases and 8 bases, with 15 bases remaining between them. The DNA for the CDR3 is TGTGCCACCAGTCGAAGCCAGGCTGGGGGCTACACCTTC. This gives the protein CATSRSQAGGYTF.

Notes on this clonotype: The CDR3 does not end in the conserved phenylalanine or tryptophan, so this is likely a read error. V and J are TRBV20-1 and TRBJ2-3; 8 bases map to TRBD2. J gave up 1 base and V 5 bases, and 14 bases lay outside the gene matches. CDR3 length: 17 residues. CDR1 DFQATT and CDR2 SNEGSKA come from the germline V gene (reference sequence). CDR3 in DNA: TGCAGTGCTCCAAGGGCTAGCGGGCCGGGTGGCACAGATACGCAGTATGTT. Encoded protein: CSAPRASGPGGTDTQYV.

The chain links TRBV7-8 to TRBJ2-5; D unclear. CDR3 length: 14 amino acids. Germline CDR1 SGHVS, CDR2 FQNEAQ. Trimming took off 3 bases at V and 11 bases at J, with 19 bases between the two ends. The CDR3: CASSFSRQVGEQYF. CDR3 DNA: TGTGCCAGCAGCTTTTCTCGTCAGGTCGGTGAGCAGTACTTC.

V is TRBV20-1 and J is TRBJ1-1; tentative D call: TRBD1 (6 bases). The germline V gene has CDR1 DFQATT and CDR2 SNEGSKA (reference sequence). Between the trimmed V and J ends, which lost 0 bases and 6 bases, there was a span of 14 bases. The CDR3 runs to 14 residues. The CDR3 nucleotides are TGCAGTGCTAGAGATCCCGGGACAACTCCTGAAGCTTTCTTT. It is translated as CSARDPGTTPEAFF.

This clonotype was seen a handful of times. The chain joins TRBV7-3 to TRBJ2-6; no definite D call. The germline V gene encodes CDR1 SGHTA and CDR2 FQGTGA. Trimming removed 0 bases from V and 4 bases from J, with 13 bases in between. The CDR3 covers 17 residues. The CDR3 protein is CASSLTPTVSGANVLTF. The CDR3 DNA follows: TGTGCCAGCAGCTTAACCCCGACCGTTTCAGGGGCCAACGTCCTGACTTTC.

The rearrangement uses TRBV7-6 and TRBJ2-1; D is tentatively TRBD1 or TRBD2 (6 bases each). The V gene lost 5 bases and the J gene lost 3 bases, with 11 bases spanning the gap. The CDR3 sequence is 14 residues long. Germline assignment: CDR1 SGHVS and CDR2 FNYEAQ. As DNA, the CDR3 is TGTGCCAGCAGCGAGGGGGAGGACTACAATGAGCAGTTCTTC. This sequence encodes CASSEGEDYNEQFF.

The chain joins TRBV3-1 to TRBJ1-2; D remains ambiguous. Germline CDR1 and CDR2: LGHDT and YNNKEL (reference sequence). The CDR3 is 13 residues long. Trimming shortened V by 5 bases and J by 2 bases, and 9 bases separated the two germline ends. The CDR3 protein is CASSSGENYGYTF. Here the CDR3 DNA reads TGTGCCAGCAGCTCCGGGGAAAACTATGGCTACACCTTC.

This clonotype has just one count. V and J are TRBV6-1 and TRBJ1-4, with 8 positions matching TRBD1. The length of the CDR3 is 15 residues. Trimming took 3 bases from V and 8 from J; bases not matched to a gene: 8. The germline gives CDR1 MNHNS, CDR2 SASEGT. CDR3 DNA sequence: TGTGCCAGCAGTGACCGGGACAGGAGAGAAGAAAAACTGTTTTTT. Encoded protein: CASSDRDRREEKLFF.

In this sample, this clonotype turned up a few times. The chain combines TRBV15 with TRBJ2-7; 9 nucleotides line up with TRBD2. Germline trimming cut 5 bases from V and 4 bases from J; bases unmatched to any gene: 12. The CDR3 totals 16 residues. Germline V gene data show CDR1 as LNHNV and CDR2 as YYDKDF (reference sequence). Here the CDR3 reads CATSSETGLAIYEQYF. CDR3 coding DNA: TGTGCCACCAGCTCAGAGACTGGACTAGCGATTTACGAGCAGTACTTC.

The chain joins TRBV3-1 to TRBJ2-1; D gene unclear. V was clipped by 1 base and J by 5 bases, with 9 bases between them. In germline, CDR1 is LGHDT, CDR2 YNNKEL (reference sequence). The CDR3 is 14 residues long. Written as DNA, the CDR3 is TGTGCCAGCAGCCAAGTGGGCCAGAACAATGAGCAGTTCTTC. Translating it yields CASSQVGQNNEQFF.

A few counts support this clonotype. V is TRBV6-2 or TRBV6-3 and J is TRBJ2-2; no reliable D call. Germline CDR1 is MNHEY and CDR2 is SVGEGT. V was clipped by 7 bases and J by 7 bases, with 7 bases between them. This CDR3 is 11 amino acids long. The CDR3 sequence is CASTSIGELFF. The CDR3 DNA sequence: TGTGCCAGCACCTCGATCGGGGAGCTGTTTTTT.

The rearrangement links TRBV28 to TRBJ2-1, with 9 bases lining up with TRBD2. Germline V CDR1 and CDR2: MDHEN, SYDVKM. Trimming cost V 8 bases and J 7 bases; bases outside gene matches: 9. This CDR3 has 14 amino acids. The CDR3, as DNA: TGTGCCAGCGTTGCGGGAGGGCCGGAGAATGAGCAGTTCTTC. This sequence encodes CASVAGGPENEQFF.